The entry below describes one TCR beta chain. The target antigen is unknown. Profiled with immunoSEQ multiplex PCR; TCRdb holds only in-frame clones, not every one. This sample has about 50,000 clones, with about 88% found just once. The sample is drawn from a study of OX40 agonist ivuxolimab in advanced cancers. For the study at large: Participants averaged roughly 60 years of age (range roughly 23 to 90) and were roughly 83% male. Three dose-escalation patients had partial responses: one with hepatocellular carcinoma and two with cutaneous melanoma.

General study findings and limits: Nonresponders included some who also had low normalized T-cell clonal expansion.

The CDR3 is 15 amino acids. V shed 5 bases and J 7 bases; nucleotides not matched to a gene: 9. Germline CDR1 and CDR2: MDHEN and SYDVKM. The clonotype originates from an adult with an advanced solid tumor such as melanoma, head and neck, liver or kidney cancer. This sequence joins TRBV28 and TRBJ2-7; 12 positions match TRBD2. The sample in question was CD4+ or CD8+ T cells sorted from blood, obtained in a trial of the OX40 agonist ivuxolimab. CDR3 protein: CASSAPSGGAEEQYF. The CDR3 region has the DNA TGTGCCAGCAGTGCCCCTAGCGGGGGGGCAGAAGAGCAGTACTTC. The full variable domain, with the rest looked up from reference TRBV28 and TRBJ2-7, is DVKVTQSSRYLVKRTGEKVFLECVQDMDHENMFWYRQDPGLGLRLIYFSYDVKMKEKGDIPEGYSVSREKKERFSLILESASTNQTSMYLCASSAPSGGAEEQYFGPGTRLTVT.